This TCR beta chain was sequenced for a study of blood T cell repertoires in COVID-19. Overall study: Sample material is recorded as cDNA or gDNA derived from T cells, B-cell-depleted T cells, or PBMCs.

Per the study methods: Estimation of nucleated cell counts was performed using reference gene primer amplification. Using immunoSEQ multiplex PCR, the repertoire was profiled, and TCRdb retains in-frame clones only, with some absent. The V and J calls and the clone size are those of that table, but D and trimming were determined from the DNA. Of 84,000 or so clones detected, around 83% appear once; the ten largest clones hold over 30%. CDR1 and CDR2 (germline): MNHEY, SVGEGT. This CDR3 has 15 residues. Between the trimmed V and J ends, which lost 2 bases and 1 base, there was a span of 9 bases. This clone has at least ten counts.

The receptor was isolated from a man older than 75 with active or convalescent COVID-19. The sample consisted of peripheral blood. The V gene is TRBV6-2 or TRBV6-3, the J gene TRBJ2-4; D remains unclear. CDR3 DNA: TGTGCCAGCAGTTACCCAGGCTACGCCAAAAACATTCAGTACTTC. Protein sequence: CASSYPGYAKNIQYF.